This T cell receptor beta chain is from a study of blood T cell repertoires in COVID-19. About the research overall: From T cells, B-cell-depleted T cells, or PBMCs came the material, which was cDNA or gDNA.

The repertoire was sequenced with immunoSEQ multiplex PCR; TCRdb's copy has only in-frame clones and lacks some. The table shows roughly 360,000 clones, with roughly 86% occurring only once. CDR1 and CDR2 (germline): KGHSH, LQKENI. This CDR3 contains 14 residues. Trimming removed 4 bases from V and 4 bases from J; junction bases left unmatched: 4. The rearrangement links TRBV18 to TRBJ2-5; 9 bases are a match to TRBD1. Source material: peripheral blood. The sequence was obtained from a human donor with acute or convalescent COVID-19. The donor label of this sample is uncertain. DNA for the CDR3: TGTGCCAGCTCACGGGGACAGGGCCTAGAGACCCAGTACTTC. Protein: CASSRGQGLETQYF.